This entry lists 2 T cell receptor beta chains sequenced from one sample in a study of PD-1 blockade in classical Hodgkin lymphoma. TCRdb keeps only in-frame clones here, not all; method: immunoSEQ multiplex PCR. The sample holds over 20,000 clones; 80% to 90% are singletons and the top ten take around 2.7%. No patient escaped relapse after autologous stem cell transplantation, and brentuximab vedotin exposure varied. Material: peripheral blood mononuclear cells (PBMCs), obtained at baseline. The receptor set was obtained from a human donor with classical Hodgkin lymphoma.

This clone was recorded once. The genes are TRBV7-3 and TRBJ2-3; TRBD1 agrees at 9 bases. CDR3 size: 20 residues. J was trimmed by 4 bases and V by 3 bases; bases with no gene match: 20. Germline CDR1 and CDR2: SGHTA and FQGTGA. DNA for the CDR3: TGTGCCAGCAGCTTCGCCGTGTCCCTCACACAGGGGGCAAAGGCAGATACGCAGTATTTT. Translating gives CASSFAVSLTQGAKADTQYF.

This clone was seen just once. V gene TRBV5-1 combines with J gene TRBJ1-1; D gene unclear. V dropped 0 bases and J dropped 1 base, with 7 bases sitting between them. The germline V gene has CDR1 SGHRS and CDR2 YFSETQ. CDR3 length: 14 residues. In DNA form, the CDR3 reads TGCGCCAGCAGCTTGGATGCCTCGAACACTGAAGCTTTCTTT. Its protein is CASSLDASNTEAFF. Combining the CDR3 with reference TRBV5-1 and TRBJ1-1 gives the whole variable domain KAGVTQTPRYLIKTRGQQVTLSCSPISGHRSVSWYQQTPGQGLQFLFEYFSETQRNKGNFPGRFSGRQFSNSRSEMNVSTLELGDSALYLCASSLDASNTEAFFGQGTRLTVV.